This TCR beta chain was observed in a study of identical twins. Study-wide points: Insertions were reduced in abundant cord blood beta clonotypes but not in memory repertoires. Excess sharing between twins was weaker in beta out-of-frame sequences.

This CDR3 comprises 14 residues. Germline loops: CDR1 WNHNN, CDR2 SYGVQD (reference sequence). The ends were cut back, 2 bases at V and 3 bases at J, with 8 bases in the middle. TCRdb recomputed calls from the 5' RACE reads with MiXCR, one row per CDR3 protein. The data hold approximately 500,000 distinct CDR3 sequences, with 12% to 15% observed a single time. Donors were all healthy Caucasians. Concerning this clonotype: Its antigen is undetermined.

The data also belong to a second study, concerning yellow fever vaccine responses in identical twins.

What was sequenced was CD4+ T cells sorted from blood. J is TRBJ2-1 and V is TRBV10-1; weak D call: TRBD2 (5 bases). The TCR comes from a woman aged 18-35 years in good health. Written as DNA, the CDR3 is TGCGCCAGCAGTGAGGGACTCCGCTACAATGAGCAGTTCTTC. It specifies CASSEGLRYNEQFF.